The rows below give T cell receptor beta chains drawn from one sample of a study of identical twins. TCRdb reprocessed the 5' RACE reads with MiXCR, giving one entry per CDR3 protein. The sample records about 260,000 distinct CDR3 sequences, about 7.3% being singletons. These same data were also listed under a study on yellow fever vaccine responses in identical twins.

The specimen sequenced was memory (CD45RO+) T cells sorted from blood. All receptors come from a woman between 18 and 30 years old in good health. CDR3s include the opening cysteine and the closing phenylalanine or tryptophan. A D gene is named only where the DNA matches it firmly. Part of the rows lack a size; the others show once, few, many or a class for expanded clones.

>TRBV28|TRBJ2-7|13|NA|NA
CASMRSMTYEQYF
TGTGCCAGTATGAGGTCGATGACCTACGAGCAGTACTTC
>TRBV28|TRBJ2-2|15|NA|NA
CASSLSFLNTGELFF
TGTGCCAGCAGTTTAAGCTTTTTGAACACCGGGGAGCTGTTTTTT
>TRBV6-4|TRBJ2-1|15|TRBD2|few
CASSEVAGGSNEQFF
TGTGCCAGCAGTGAGGTAGCGGGAGGAAGCAATGAGCAGTTCTTC
>TRBV28|TRBJ1-6|14|NA|few
CASSRGQQNSPLHF
TGTGCCAGCTCCCGAGGACAGCAAAATTCACCCCTCCACTTT
>TRBV5-1|TRBJ2-1|15|TRBD1|many
CASSSPGQGIHEQFF
TGCGCCAGCAGCTCTCCGGGACAGGGCATCCATGAGCAGTTCTTC
>TRBV2|TRBJ2-5|17|TRBD2|NA
CAFCPRTSLHKGETQYF
TGTGCCTTCTGTCCCCGGACTAGCTTACATAAGGGGGAGACCCAGTACTTC
>TRBV3-1|TRBJ2-7|15|TRBD1|few
CASSKGTGATWEQYF
TGTGCCAGCAGCAAAGGGACAGGGGCTACGTGGGAGCAGTACTTC
>TRBV7-8|TRBJ1-2|16|TRBD1|NA
CASSLVPDRGDYGYTF
TGTGCCAGCAGCTTAGTGCCGGACAGGGGAGACTATGGCTACACCTTC
>TRBV10-3|TRBJ2-3|16|TRBD1|many
CAISEPGQKITDTQYF
TGTGCCATCAGTGAGCCGGGACAGAAGATCACAGATACGCAGTATTTT
>TRBV20-1|TRBJ2-4|15|TRBD2|many
CSARVAGGKRDIQYF
TGCAGTGCTAGAGTAGCGGGGGGGAAAAGGGACATTCAGTACTTC
>TRBV20-1|TRBJ2-5|14|TRBD2|many
CSASRLAGWETQYF
TGCAGTGCTAGTCGGCTAGCGGGTTGGGAGACCCAGTACTTC
>TRBV14|TRBJ2-5|15|NA|NA
CASSQDWRGLETQYF
TGTGCCAGCAGCCAAGATTGGCGTGGCTTGGAGACCCAGTACTTC
>TRBV9|TRBJ2-1|15|TRBD2|NA
CASSVVSSGNNEQFF
TGTGCCAGCAGCGTAGTGTCTAGCGGTAACAATGAGCAGTTCTTC
>TRBV11-2|TRBJ2-7|12|NA|many
CASSPFRDEQYF
TGTGCCAGCAGTCCATTCAGGGACGAGCAGTACTTC
>TRBV7-7|TRBJ2-3|13|NA|NA
CASAGGTTDTQYF
TGTGCCAGCGCTGGGGGGACCACAGATACGCAGTATTTT
>TRBV5-1|TRBJ2-1|14|TRBD1|many
CASSPGTGRDEQFF
TGCGCCAGCAGCCCCGGGACAGGGAGGGATGAGCAGTTCTTC
>TRBV7-2|TRBJ2-5|16|TRBD1|NA
CASSSRQGVIGETQYF
TGTGCCAGCAGCTCGAGACAGGGGGTTATAGGAGAGACCCAGTACTTC
>TRBV7-2|TRBJ2-3|14|NA|NA
CASSFGGWTDTQYF
TGTGCCAGCAGCTTCGGTGGGTGGACAGATACGCAGTATTTT
>TRBV10-3|TRBJ2-5|13|NA|NA
CAIKTGLQETQYF
TGTGCCATCAAGACGGGACTTCAAGAGACCCAGTACTTC
>TRBV29-1|TRBJ2-6|18|TRBD1|few
CSVEEMTTGGFGANVLTF
TGCAGCGTTGAAGAGATGACTACAGGGGGTTTTGGGGCCAACGTCCTGACTTTC
>TRBV6-2/TRBV6-3|TRBJ2-2|14|TRBD1|NA
CASRQGAVTGELFF
TGTGCCAGTCGACAGGGGGCTGTCACCGGGGAGCTGTTTTTT
>TRBV28|TRBJ2-5|17|TRBD2|NA
CASSPGVSGRIEETQYF
TGTGCCAGCAGTCCAGGGGTTAGCGGGAGAATAGAAGAGACCCAGTACTTC
>TRBV6-4|TRBJ2-1|15|NA|many
CASSDSGGTYNEQFF
TGTGCCAGCAGTGACTCGGGGGGTACCTACAATGAGCAGTTCTTC
>TRBV10-3|TRBJ2-1|15|TRBD2|many
CAISEVLAGGNEQFF
TGTGCCATCAGTGAGGTTCTAGCGGGAGGCAATGAGCAGTTCTTC
>TRBV2|TRBJ2-3|15|NA|many
CASSQTGGGTDTQYF
TGTGCCAGCAGCCAGACGGGCGGCGGCACAGATACGCAGTATTTT
>TRBV7-2|TRBJ2-5|14|NA|few
CASSPSSWGETQYF
TGTGCCAGCAGCCCCTCTAGTTGGGGGGAGACCCAGTACTTC
>TRBV24-1|TRBJ1-1|12|NA|few
CATSDSLSGTFF
TGTGCCACCAGTGACTCTCTAAGTGGAACTTTCTTT
>TRBV29-1|TRBJ1-1|12|NA|many
CSVGGVGTEAFF
TGCAGCGTCGGCGGGGTGGGGACTGAAGCTTTCTTT
>TRBV7-8|TRBJ2-7|15|TRBD2|NA
CASSFGLAHSYEQYF
TGTGCCAGCAGCTTCGGACTAGCGCATTCCTACGAGCAGTACTTC
>TRBV5-1|TRBJ2-7|16|NA|NA
CASSLDPGTPGGEQYF
TGCGCCAGCAGCTTGGACCCCGGGACCCCTGGAGGCGAGCAGTACTTC
>TRBV12-3/TRBV12-4|TRBJ2-1|12|NA|many
CASRGEDNEQFF
TGTGCCAGCAGAGGTGAGGACAATGAGCAGTTCTTC
>TRBV20-1|TRBJ1-1|14|NA|NA
CSASLPGVNTEAFF
TGCAGTGCCTCCCTACCGGGGGTTAACACTGAAGCTTTCTTT
>TRBV5-6|TRBJ2-5|14|TRBD2|few
CASSRGAGLETQYF
TGTGCCAGCAGCCGCGGAGCGGGGTTGGAGACCCAGTACTTC
>TRBV5-1|TRBJ1-2|15|NA|NA
CASSLGRGGNYGYTF
TGCGCCAGCAGCTTGGGTCGGGGTGGAAACTATGGCTACACCTTC
>TRBV18|TRBJ1-1|13|NA|NA
CASSPPGSIEAFF
TGTGCCAGCTCACCTCCCGGGTCCATTGAAGCTTTCTTT
>TRBV5-1|TRBJ1-1|13|TRBD1|many
CASSRDSNTEAFF
TGCGCCAGCAGCAGGGACAGCAACACTGAAGCTTTCTTT
>TRBV10-3|TRBJ1-2|12|NA|many
CATLEGDYGYTF
TGTGCCACCCTGGAAGGAGACTATGGCTACACCTTC
>TRBV5-1|TRBJ1-2|13|NA|many
CASSSQQGGGYTF
TGCGCCAGCAGCTCGCAACAGGGCGGTGGCTACACCTTC
>TRBV6-1|TRBJ2-5|13|TRBD1|few
CASRPGQGATQYF
TGTGCCAGCAGACCGGGACAGGGGGCCACCCAGTACTTC
>TRBV15|TRBJ2-3|15|TRBD1|many
CATSRLPGGPDTQYF
TGTGCCACCAGCAGACTCCCAGGGGGTCCAGATACGCAGTATTTT
>TRBV6-2/TRBV6-3|TRBJ1-1|13|NA|many
CASSRVENTEAFF
TGTGCCAGCAGTCGCGTGGAGAACACTGAAGCTTTCTTT
>TRBV2|TRBJ1-4|12|NA|NA
CASSGQSRQLFF
TGTGCCAGCAGTGGCCAATCAAGACAACTGTTTTTT
>TRBV12-5|TRBJ2-7|11|NA|many
CASAISYEQYF
TGTGCTAGTGCCATTAGCTACGAGCAGTACTTC
>TRBV7-9|TRBJ1-1|15|NA|many
CASSGKRGGFTEAFF
TGTGCCAGCAGTGGAAAAAGGGGCGGGTTCACTGAAGCTTTCTTT
>TRBV6-1|TRBJ2-3|15|NA|NA
CASSPTGTTPDTQYF
TGTGCCAGCAGCCCAACCGGGACCACTCCAGATACGCAGTATTTT
>TRBV10-3|TRBJ1-4|12|NA|many
CAISEGNEKLFF
TGTGCCATCAGTGAGGGTAATGAAAAACTGTTTTTT
>TRBV12-3/TRBV12-4|TRBJ1-3|16|NA|many
CASSPSGAGTGNTIYF
TGTGCCAGCAGTCCCTCAGGGGCAGGGACTGGAAACACCATATATTTT
>TRBV27|TRBJ2-2|15|NA|NA
CASRTGGAGTGELFF
TGTGCCAGCAGAACTGGGGGCGCGGGCACCGGGGAGCTGTTTTTT